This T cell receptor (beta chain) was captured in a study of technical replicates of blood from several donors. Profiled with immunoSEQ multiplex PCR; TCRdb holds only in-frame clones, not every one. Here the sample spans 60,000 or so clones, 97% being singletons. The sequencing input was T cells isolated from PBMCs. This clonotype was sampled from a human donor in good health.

CDR3 loop: CASSMQTGITEAFF. The DNA of the CDR3 is TGTGCCAGCAGCATGCAGACAGGGATCACTGAAGCTTTCTTT. This chain uses TRBV11-3 with TRBJ1-1; 7 bases are shared with TRBD1. The J segment lost 4 bases and the V segment lost 5 bases, leaving 7 bases of the junction unmatched. CDR3 length: 14 residues. In germline, CDR1 is SGHNT, CDR2 YENEEA. Variable domain in full (rest from reference TRBV11-3 and TRBJ1-1): EAGVVQSPRYKIIEKKQPVAFWCNPISGHNTLYWYLQNLGQGPELLIRYENEEAVDDSQLPKDRFSAERLKGVDSTLKIQPAELGDSAVYLCASSMQTGITEAFFGQGTRLTVV.